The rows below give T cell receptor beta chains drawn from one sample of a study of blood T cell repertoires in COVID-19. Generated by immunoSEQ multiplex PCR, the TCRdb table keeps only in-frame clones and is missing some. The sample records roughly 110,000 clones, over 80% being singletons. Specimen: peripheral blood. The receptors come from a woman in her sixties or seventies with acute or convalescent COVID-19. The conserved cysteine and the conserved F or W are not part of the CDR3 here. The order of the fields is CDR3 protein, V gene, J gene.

cdr3_aa: ASSKRLQGGGGDTQY
v_call: TRBV19
j_call: TRBJ2-3

cdr3_aa: ASSLTAGNTGELF
v_call: TRBV7-7
j_call: TRBJ2-2

cdr3_aa: ASSGQRSEQF
v_call: TRBV10-1
j_call: TRBJ2-1

cdr3_aa: ASSIRVPDTQY
v_call: TRBV19
j_call: TRBJ2-3

cdr3_aa: ASSPRDTGYT
v_call: TRBV6-5
j_call: TRBJ1-2

cdr3_aa: ASRDLGLADSDTQY
v_call: TRBV5-1
j_call: TRBJ2-3

cdr3_aa: ATSARDRGGDTQY
v_call: TRBV24-1
j_call: TRBJ2-3

cdr3_aa: ASSYSSTRPDGELF
v_call: TRBV6-2/TRBV6-3
j_call: TRBJ2-2

cdr3_aa: ASSQVPGTEAF
v_call: TRBV3-1/TRBV3-2
j_call: TRBJ1-1

cdr3_aa: ASSSGTSGTNEQF
v_call: TRBV27
j_call: TRBJ2-1

cdr3_aa: ASSLASGTLIHTGELF
v_call: TRBV5-5
j_call: TRBJ2-2

cdr3_aa: ASRGGRGQWQNNSPLH
v_call: TRBV28
j_call: TRBJ1-6

cdr3_aa: ASTQDRGYSPLH
v_call: TRBV6-6
j_call: TRBJ1-6

cdr3_aa: ASSLGRRQGGTEAF
v_call: TRBV7-3
j_call: TRBJ1-1

cdr3_aa: ASSKEMEPQH
v_call: TRBV19
j_call: TRBJ1-5

cdr3_aa: ASRAGTSGGSQETQY
v_call: TRBV2
j_call: TRBJ2-5

cdr3_aa: ASSQLWTGGTGGYT
v_call: TRBV14
j_call: TRBJ1-2

cdr3_aa: ASSPPPRETQY
v_call: TRBV5-8
j_call: TRBJ2-5

cdr3_aa: ATSRDGGLWNTEAF
v_call: TRBV15
j_call: TRBJ1-1

cdr3_aa: ASSQPPSTSGRGYGELF
v_call: TRBV4-1
j_call: TRBJ2-2

cdr3_aa: ASSLAEFRGRGEQF
v_call: TRBV5-4
j_call: TRBJ2-1

cdr3_aa: ASLTGFNSPLH
v_call: TRBV2
j_call: TRBJ1-6

cdr3_aa: ASSTLPGGVYNEQF
v_call: TRBV2
j_call: TRBJ2-1

cdr3_aa: ASSLSRTGGREKLF
v_call: TRBV27
j_call: TRBJ1-4

cdr3_aa: ASSPSGISEPFGNEQF
v_call: TRBV7-9
j_call: TRBJ2-1

cdr3_aa: ASSPWDRGSEGYT
v_call: TRBV3-1/TRBV3-2
j_call: TRBJ1-2

cdr3_aa: ASSLSTGGVNQPQH
v_call: TRBV28
j_call: TRBJ1-5

cdr3_aa: ASSYSRGAGGYT
v_call: TRBV6-5
j_call: TRBJ1-2

cdr3_aa: AWSLSGGQFNSPLH
v_call: TRBV30
j_call: TRBJ1-6

cdr3_aa: ASSQKAGDNQPQH
v_call: TRBV3-1/TRBV3-2
j_call: TRBJ1-5

cdr3_aa: ASALGLAGIDEQF
v_call: TRBV12-5
j_call: TRBJ2-1

cdr3_aa: ASRDRSNTEAF
v_call: TRBV6-5
j_call: TRBJ1-1

cdr3_aa: ASSPRDRGTNTEAF
v_call: TRBV5-4
j_call: TRBJ1-1